Below are 30 T cell receptor beta chains sequenced from a single sample in a study of T cell clonality in common variable immunodeficiency. General observations from the study: Fewer deletions and N-nucleotide insertions were reportedly seen in common variable immunodeficiency TCR beta sequences.

Sequencing was performed with immunoSEQ multiplex PCR; in TCRdb, only in-frame clones are kept and a portion is missing. Altogether around 33,000 clones were found in the sample, and no singletons occur. These TCRs' antigens remain unknown. Sequenced sample: peripheral blood mononuclear cells. The receptors here all came from a human donor with common variable immunodeficiency.

This clone was found many times. The covered CDR3 bases are TGTGCCAGCAGTGAATTTGCCAGATTAGCCAAAAACATT. Protein product: CASSEFARLAKNI. The entire CDR3 protein reads CASSEFARLAKNIQYF. The chain has TRBV6-1 and TRBJ2-4; D remains unclear. The read gets to within 3 residues of the CDR3 end, and the germline J gene fills in the rest. Trimming took off 2 bases at V and 0 bases at J, with 11 bases between the two ends. Germline V gene lookup returns CDR1 MNHNS and CDR2 SASEGT. CDR3 length: 16 residues.

This clone was seen at least ten times. The CDR3 end falls 3 residues outside the read, so it is completed with the germline J gene. J is TRBJ2-2 and V is TRBV7-9; D uncertain. The ends were cut back, 4 bases at V and 1 base at J, with 10 bases in the middle. The CDR3 contains 15 residues. Germline CDR1 SEHNR, CDR2 FQNEAQ (reference sequence). The DNA read from the CDR3 is TGTGCCAGCAGCTCCCGTCTACGGAACACCGGGGAG. This gives the protein CASSSRLRNTGE. The full CDR3 protein is CASSSRLRNTGELFF.

This clone came up a few times. The sequenced fragment ends 3 residues before the CDR3 boundary, so the rest is inferred from the germline J gene. The chain is built from TRBV18 and TRBJ1-1, with a tentative D call TRBD1 (5 bases). Germline V gives CDR1 KGHSH, CDR2 LQKENI. The CDR3 runs 15 residues. V shed 4 bases and J shed 2 bases, with 14 bases lying between them. The CDR3 DNA, read in part, is TGTGCCAGCTCACGGCCGTTTCAGGGAAACACTGAA. Protein product: CASSRPFQGNTE. The CDR3 as a whole reads CASSRPFQGNTEAFF.

Concerning this clone: The read ends 3 residues early relative to the CDR3; the germline J gene fills the gap. This rearrangement joins TRBV20-1 to TRBJ2-1, with TRBD2 identical over 12 bases. Germline CDR1 is DFQATT and CDR2 is SNEGSKA (reference sequence). This CDR3 spans 17 amino acids. The trim removed 0 bases at V and 4 bases at J, leaving 7 bases unmatched. CDR3 protein: CSARDLASGRVYNEQFF. Incomplete CDR3 DNA: TGCAGTGCTAGAGATTTGGCTAGCGGGAGGGTGTACAATGAG.

Details on this clone: The observed sequence ends 3 residues before the CDR3 terminus, with the missing tail filled in from the germline J gene. The gene calls are TRBV19 and TRBJ2-5; the match to TRBD2 covers 10 bases. Germline V gives CDR1 LNHDA, CDR2 SQIVND (reference sequence). With V trimmed by 4 bases and J by 5 bases, 7 bases remained unmatched. The CDR3 sequence is 15 residues long. The CDR3 reads CASSSSGRRWETQYF. The CDR3 bases that were read are TGTGCCAGTAGTAGTAGCGGGAGGAGGTGGGAGACC.

Of note for this clone: The read terminates 3 residues ahead of where the CDR3 ends, so the germline J gene completes it. The chain carries TRBV5-6 and TRBJ2-7; TRBD2 matches 8 bases. V shed 2 bases and J 5 bases; nucleotides not matched to a gene: 9. The CDR3 totals 15 residues. Germline V CDR1 and CDR2: SGHDT, YYEEEE. The sequenced CDR3 bases are TGTGCCAGCAGCTTTGCGGGACTAGACTCTGACGAG. It encodes CASSFAGLDSDE. The complete CDR3 reads CASSFAGLDSDEQYF.

This clone was seen a few times. The missing CDR3 end, 3 residues past where the read stops, is filled in from the germline J gene. This sequence joins TRBV19 and TRBJ2-1; 7 bases are a match to TRBD2. The germline V gene encodes CDR1 LNHDA and CDR2 SQIVND (reference sequence). The V and J ends lost 4 bases and 8 bases, in that order; junction bases with no gene match: 5. This CDR3 is 13 amino acids long. The CDR3 sequence is CASSSMGGDEQFF. The covered CDR3 bases are TGTGCCAGTAGTAGTATGGGGGGGGATGAG.

This clone was counted between two and nine times. Read sequence stops 3 residues before the CDR3 end, and the germline J gene provides the missing end. This chain connects TRBV18 to TRBJ2-7; TRBD1 matches at 7 bases. The germline gives CDR1 KGHSH, CDR2 LQKENI. V lost 4 bases and J lost 2; bases outside the gene matches: 5. The CDR3 sequence is 14 residues long. CDR3 sequence: CASSRQGKPYEQYF. Incomplete CDR3 DNA: TGTGCCAGCTCACGACAGGGAAAGCCCTACGAG.

This clone was observed many times. The CDR3 extends 3 residues past the end of the read, so its final part is completed from the germline J gene. This chain connects TRBV4-1 to TRBJ1-2; weak D call: TRBD1 (5 bases). Germline V gene lookup returns CDR1 MGHRA and CDR2 YSYEKL. Trimming removed 2 bases at V and 4 bases at J, with 17 bases between. The CDR3 runs 16 residues. The CDR3 here is CASSQHLRGSVYGYTF. Incomplete CDR3 DNA: TGCGCCAGCAGCCAACACCTTAGGGGCAGTGTCTATGGC.

About this clone itself: One end of the junction does not line up with germline, which may come from a read error. From the germline J gene comes the end of the CDR3, since the read stops 3 residues before it. The V gene is TRBV5-1, the J gene TRBJ2-2; 8 bases fit TRBD2. The CDR3 has 12 residues. The germline CDR1 and CDR2 sequences are SGHRS and YFSETQ. CDR3 DNA, as far as it was read: TGCGCCAGCAGCAACGACGGGGGGGGG. Its protein is CASSNDGGG. The CDR3 as a whole reads CASSNDGGGLFF.

The CDR3 loop reads CASSITSGSYEQYF. The DNA read from the CDR3 is TGTGCCAGTAGTATAACTAGCGGGAGCTACGAG. V is TRBV19 and J is TRBJ2-7; 11 bases fit TRBD2. Sequencing ends 3 residues short of the CDR3 end; the germline J gene provides the rest. CDR3 size: 14 residues. Germline assignment: CDR1 LNHDA and CDR2 SQIVND (reference sequence). Trimming cost V 2 bases and J 3 bases; bases outside gene matches: 0.

The sample holds many counts of this clone. The CDR3 goes on 3 residues after the read ends, and that part is filled in from the germline J gene. This chain joins TRBV13 and TRBJ1-6; 11 bases agree with TRBD1. V shed 3 bases, J shed 7 bases, and the junction held 5 bases outside the gene matches. Germline CDR1 reads PRHDT; CDR2 reads FYEKMQ (reference sequence). The CDR3 extends over 16 amino acids. Partial CDR3 DNA: TGTGCCAGCAGCTTCGGACAGGGGGCGCAAAATTCACCC. It codes for CASSFGQGAQNSP. From start to end, the CDR3 is CASSFGQGAQNSPLHF.

This clone was seen at least ten times. With the read ending 3 residues before the CDR3 end, the germline J gene is used to fill in that end. The chain joins TRBV7-9 to TRBJ1-1; D call uncertain. The ends were cut back, 5 bases at V and 5 bases at J, with 12 bases in the middle. This CDR3 spans 13 amino acids. Germline CDR1 SEHNR, CDR2 FQNEAQ (reference sequence). Partial CDR3 DNA: TGTGCCAGCAGCCCCATATTAAGGACTGAA. It yields the protein CASSPILRTE. The whole CDR3 is CASSPILRTEAFF.

In regard to this clone: Sequencing ends 3 residues short of the CDR3 end; the germline J gene provides the rest. V usage is TRBV7-2 and J usage is TRBJ1-2; D not certain. CDR3 length equals 13 residues. CDR1 and CDR2 from the germline V gene are SGHTA and FQGNSA. The germline V and J ends were trimmed by 2 bases and 5 bases, with 9 bases remaining between them. Incomplete CDR3 DNA: TGTGCCAGCAGCTTAAAGGAGGGTTATGGC. Translation: CASSLKEGYG. The CDR3 as a whole reads CASSLKEGYGYTF.

Ten or more counts support this clone. The CDR3 end falls 3 residues outside the read, so it is completed with the germline J gene. The chain uses TRBV7-9 and TRBJ1-1; 7 nucleotides line up with TRBD1. Germline V gives CDR1 SEHNR, CDR2 FQNEAQ (reference sequence). This CDR3 is built from 15 residues. The CDR3 sequence is CASSLEGGGAIPAFF. The DNA read from the CDR3 is TGTGCCAGCAGCTTAGAAGGAGGGGGCGCGATCCCA.

Worth noting for this clone: The read falls 3 residues short of the CDR3 end, and the missing part is taken from the germline J gene. The rearrangement joins TRBV5-6 to TRBJ2-7, with 14 bases identical to TRBD2. CDR3 length: 15 amino acids. Trimming took 3 bases from V and 3 from J; bases not matched to a gene: 2. Germline loops: CDR1 SGHDT, CDR2 YYEEEE. The CDR3: CASSYGTSGSYEQYF. CDR3 bases read: TGTGCCAGCAGCTATGGGACTAGCGGGAGCTACGAG.

In this sample, this clone turned up a few times. The read stops 3 residues short of the end of the CDR3; the missing end is completed from the germline J gene. The chain links TRBV2 to TRBJ2-3, with 13 bases fitting TRBD2. The ends lost 6 bases at V and 6 bases at J; junction bases unmatched: 3. The CDR3 has 14 amino acids. Germline V gives CDR1 SNHLY, CDR2 FYNNEI. The CDR3 protein is CASRTSGRGDTQYF. The part of the CDR3 DNA that was read is TGTGCCAGCAGAACTAGCGGGAGGGGCGATACG.

This clone was recorded many times. The read comes to an end 3 residues before the CDR3 does, leaving the germline J gene to fill in the end. This chain joins TRBV7-3 and TRBJ2-7, with D perhaps matching TRBD1 (6 bases). The CDR3 loop spans 15 amino acids. V dropped 4 bases and J dropped 1 base, with 14 bases sitting between them. Germline CDR1 is SGHTA and CDR2 is FQGTGA. The CDR3 loop reads CASSSDGTGSYEQYF. The sequenced CDR3 bases are TGTGCCAGCAGCTCCGACGGAACAGGGTCCTACGAG.

Worth noting for this clone: Read data end 3 residues before the CDR3 end; the end is taken from the germline J gene. The rearrangement uses TRBV7-6 and TRBJ2-7; the match to TRBD2 covers 9 bases. Germline-derived CDR1 and CDR2 are SGHVS and FNYEAQ. This CDR3 has 13 residues. The junction had 3 bases not matched to a gene; V was cut back by 3 bases and J by 6 bases. CDR3 bases read: TGTGCCAGCAGCTTCGGGACTAGCAGCGAG. This gives the protein CASSFGTSSE. The full CDR3 sequence reads CASSFGTSSEQYF.

This clone has more than one count but fewer than ten. Read sequence stops 3 residues before the CDR3 end, and the germline J gene provides the missing end. The chain has TRBV10-2 and TRBJ2-5; 8 bases map to TRBD1. CDR3 length: 13 residues. Germline V lookup: CDR1 WSHSY, CDR2 SAAADI. Trimming cost V 8 bases and J 4 bases; bases outside gene matches: 6. The CDR3 sequence is CASAGQGGETQYF. CDR3 bases read: TGCGCCAGCGCAGGACAGGGAGGAGAGACC.

In its sample, this clone was seen many times. With the read ending 3 residues before the CDR3 end, the germline J gene is used to fill in that end. The gene calls are TRBV13 and TRBJ1-4; 7 bases are shared with TRBD1. The CDR3 is made up of 15 amino acids. Germline CDR1 PRHDT, CDR2 FYEKMQ (reference sequence). V gave up 6 bases and J gave up 6 bases; unmatched junction bases: 10. The sequenced part of the CDR3 DNA is TGTGCCAGCAGTACATCGACAGGGAGATATGAAAAA. Protein sequence: CASSTSTGRYEK. The entire CDR3 protein reads CASSTSTGRYEKLFF. The full variable domain, in which reference TRBV13 and TRBJ1-4 provide the parts outside the CDR3, is AAGVIQSPRHLIKEKRETATLKCYPIPRHDTVYWYQQGPGQDPQFLISFYEKMQSDKGSIPDRFSAQQFSDYHSELNMSSLELGDSALYFCASSTSTGRYEKLFFGSGTQLSVL.

Only a few counts were recorded for this clone. The read halts 3 residues ahead of the CDR3 end, with the missing end drawn from the germline J gene. The chain has TRBV30 and TRBJ2-2; TRBD1 matches 7 bases. The V gene's germline CDR1 is GTSNPN and CDR2 SVGIG (reference sequence). The trim removed 5 bases at V and 0 bases at J, leaving 9 bases unmatched. CDR3 length: 16 amino acids. The CDR3 sequence: CAWDDTGQSNTGELFF. The CDR3 DNA, read in part, is TGTGCCTGGGACGACACGGGACAGTCGAACACCGGGGAG.

On this clone itself: The read comes to an end 3 residues before the CDR3 does, leaving the germline J gene to fill in the end. The gene calls are TRBV2 and TRBJ2-5; 12 positions match TRBD2. Germline trimming cut 5 bases from V and 2 bases from J; bases unmatched to any gene: 9. Germline V lookup: CDR1 SNHLY, CDR2 FYNNEI. The CDR3 contains 17 residues. The CDR3 is CASSNPPLAGGQETQYF. CDR3 DNA (partial): TGTGCCAGCAGTAACCCGCCGCTAGCGGGAGGGCAAGAGACC.

Ten or more counts support this clone. The read ends 3 residues early relative to the CDR3; the germline J gene fills the gap. The chain uses TRBV30 and TRBJ2-7; 7 positions agree with TRBD2. This CDR3 contains 13 residues. Losses at the gene ends were 4 bases for V and 4 bases for J; bases not matched to a gene: 7. Germline-derived CDR1 and CDR2 are GTSNPN and SVGIG (reference sequence). The CDR3 here is CAWTPSAGYEQYF. The CDR3 DNA, read in part, is TGTGCCTGGACTCCCTCAGCGGGATACGAG.

This clone was detected a few times. Read data end 3 residues before the CDR3 end; the end is taken from the germline J gene. The V and J genes are TRBV19 and TRBJ1-1; no clear D. Germline V gene lookup returns CDR1 LNHDA and CDR2 SQIVND (reference sequence). This CDR3 is built from 12 residues. V lost 7 bases to trimming and J lost 1 base, with 7 bases between them. Incomplete CDR3 DNA: TGTGCCAGTAATCGGGGGAACACTGAA. Protein product: CASNRGNTE. The whole CDR3 protein reads CASNRGNTEAFF.

As to this clone: The observed sequence ends 3 residues before the CDR3 terminus, with the missing tail filled in from the germline J gene. This sequence joins TRBV19 and TRBJ2-7, with 9 bases lining up with TRBD1. Germline CDR1 and CDR2: LNHDA and SQIVND (reference sequence). CDR3 size: 14 residues. The V gene end was trimmed by 9 bases and the J gene end by 6 bases; junction bases not matched to a gene: 12. Partial CDR3 DNA: TGTGCCAGCCGAGCCGGGACAGGGTTCGGCGAG. Translating it yields CASRAGTGFGE. The whole CDR3 sequence is CASRAGTGFGEQYF.

This clone was observed many times. Read data end 3 residues before the CDR3 end; the end is taken from the germline J gene. The chain uses TRBV6-4 and TRBJ2-1, with TRBD2 identical over 11 bases. Germline V gene lookup returns CDR1 MRHNA and CDR2 SNTAGT. Losses at the gene ends were 1 base for V and 9 bases for J; bases not matched to a gene: 2. The CDR3 sequence is 14 residues long. The CDR3 loop is CASSDWLAGGEQFF. CDR3 bases read: TGTGCCAGCAGTGACTGGCTAGCGGGAGGTGAG.

This clone was counted many times. With the read ending 3 residues before the CDR3 end, the germline J gene is used to fill in that end. The V gene is TRBV19, the J gene TRBJ2-3; 7 bases match TRBD2. Germline-derived CDR1 and CDR2 are LNHDA and SQIVND (reference sequence). V gave up 5 bases and J gave up 1 base; unmatched junction bases: 9. CDR3 size: 16 residues. This CDR3 reads CASSPVTSAGTDTQYF. The CDR3 bases that were read are TGTGCCAGTAGTCCGGTCACTAGCGCCGGCACAGATACG.

This clone was seen at least ten times. The read gets to within 3 residues of the CDR3 end, and the germline J gene fills in the rest. The rearrangement uses TRBV10-1 and TRBJ2-1, with D tentatively TRBD2 (5 bases). The V gene lost 5 bases and the J gene lost 9 bases, with 17 bases spanning the gap. This CDR3 region has 14 residues. The germline gives CDR1 WNHNN, CDR2 SYGVQD (reference sequence). Incomplete CDR3 DNA: TGCGCCAGCAGTCTAACTTATCCCCGGGGTGAG. As protein: CASSLTYPRGE. The full CDR3 reads CASSLTYPRGEQFF.

This clone was recorded a few times. Read coverage stops 3 residues before the CDR3 terminus; the germline J gene supplies the remainder. This chain connects TRBV6-2 or TRBV6-3 to TRBJ2-1; 11 nucleotides line up with TRBD2. CDR1 is MNHEY, CDR2 SVGEGT, per germline. This CDR3 is 15 amino acids long. J gave up 6 bases and V 6 bases, and 7 bases lay outside the gene matches. The CDR3 bases that were read are TGTGCCAGCAGCCTCATAGCGGGAGGGGTCAATGAG. It yields the protein CASSLIAGGVNE. In full, the CDR3 is CASSLIAGGVNEQFF.